The 2 T cell receptor beta chains listed next were all sequenced from one sample in a study of cytomegalovirus exposure and HLA in healthy donors. Method: immunoSEQ multiplex PCR; TCRdb's copy keeps in-frame clones and lacks some. The data contain 65,000 or so clones, roughly nine tenths of them seen just once; the ten biggest clones take up over 1%. Sequenced: PBMCs. These receptors were taken from a woman in her late teens or twenties in good health and CMV-seronegative.

This clone occurred once. The chain employs TRBV9 and TRBJ2-5; 9 bases are shared with TRBD1. This CDR3 is built from 15 residues. Germline trimming cut 3 bases from V and 4 bases from J; bases unmatched to any gene: 7. Per the germline V gene, CDR1 is SGDLS and CDR2 is YYNGEE. The CDR3 reads CASSARTGEGETQYF. Written as DNA, the CDR3 is TGTGCCAGCAGCGCCCGGACAGGGGAGGGAGAGACCCAGTACTTC.

The CDR3 DNA is TGTGCCAGCTCACCACGACAGGGCCCCTCCTACGAGCAGTACTTC. The encoded protein is CASSPRQGPSYEQYF. The rearrangement joins TRBV18 to TRBJ2-7, with 7 bases identical to TRBD1. The CDR3 runs 15 residues. J was trimmed by 0 bases and V by 1 base; bases with no gene match: 3. Looked up from germline, CDR1 is KGHSH and CDR2 is LQKENI.